This T cell receptor (beta chain) stems from a study of cytomegalovirus exposure and HLA in healthy donors. About this clone: What it binds is unknown.

Overall study results and limits: The classifier was said to identify cytomegalovirus status with high specificity and sensitivity.

The primer mix had 60 Vbeta and 13 Jbeta primers. TCRdb keeps only in-frame clones here, not all; method: immunoSEQ multiplex PCR. The sample has around 100,000 clones. The TCR sequence derives from a man aged 40-49 years in good health and CMV-seropositive. The sequenced sample was PBMCs.

CDR3 amino acids: CASSEGTVNTEAFF. CDR3 sequence (DNA): TGTGCCAGCAGTGAGGGGACAGTGAACACTGAAGCTTTCTTT. The V and J genes are TRBV2 and TRBJ1-1; 7 nucleotides line up with TRBD1. V dropped 3 bases and J dropped 0; count of bases not matched to a gene: 1. The CDR3 has 14 residues. Per the germline V gene, CDR1 is SNHLY and CDR2 is FYNNEI. The whole variable domain, filled in from reference TRBV2 and TRBJ1-1, reads EPEVTQTPSHQVTQMGQEVILRCVPISNHLYFYWYRQILGQKVEFLVSFYNNEISEKSEIFDDQFSVERPDGSNFTLKIRSTKLEDSAMYFCASSEGTVNTEAFFGQGTRLTVV.